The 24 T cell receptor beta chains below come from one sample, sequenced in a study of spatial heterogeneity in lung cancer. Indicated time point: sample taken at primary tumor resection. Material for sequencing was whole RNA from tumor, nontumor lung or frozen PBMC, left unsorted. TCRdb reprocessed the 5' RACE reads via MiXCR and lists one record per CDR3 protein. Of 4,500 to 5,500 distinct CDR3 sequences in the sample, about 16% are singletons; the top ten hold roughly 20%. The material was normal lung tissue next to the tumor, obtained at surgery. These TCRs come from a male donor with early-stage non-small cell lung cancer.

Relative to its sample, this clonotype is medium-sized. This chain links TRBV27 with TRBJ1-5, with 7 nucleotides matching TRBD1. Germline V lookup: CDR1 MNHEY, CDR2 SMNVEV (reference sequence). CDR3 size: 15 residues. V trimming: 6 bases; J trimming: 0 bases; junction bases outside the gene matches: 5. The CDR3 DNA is TGTGCCAGCAGGAGCGGGACAGCTAGCAATCAGCCCCAGCATTTT. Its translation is CASRSGTASNQPQHF.

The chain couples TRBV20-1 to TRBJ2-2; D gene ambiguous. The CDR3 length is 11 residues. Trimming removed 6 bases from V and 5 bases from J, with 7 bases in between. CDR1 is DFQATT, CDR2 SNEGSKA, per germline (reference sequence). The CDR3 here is CSAWKTGELFF. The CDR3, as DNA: TGCAGTGCCTGGAAAACCGGGGAGCTGTTTTTT.

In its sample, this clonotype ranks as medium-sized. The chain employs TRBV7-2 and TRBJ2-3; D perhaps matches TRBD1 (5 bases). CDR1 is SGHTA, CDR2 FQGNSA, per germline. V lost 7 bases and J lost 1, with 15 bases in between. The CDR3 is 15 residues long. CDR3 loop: CASTPSRVGTDTQYF. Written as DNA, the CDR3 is TGTGCCAGCACCCCCAGCAGGGTCGGCACAGATACGCAGTATTTT.

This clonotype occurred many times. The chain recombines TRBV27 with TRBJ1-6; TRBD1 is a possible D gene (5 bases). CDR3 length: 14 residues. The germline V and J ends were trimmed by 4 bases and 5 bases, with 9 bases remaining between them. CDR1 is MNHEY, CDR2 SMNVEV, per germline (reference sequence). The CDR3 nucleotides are TGTGCCAGCAGTTCTAGACAGAATAATTCACCCCTCCACTTT. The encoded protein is CASSSRQNNSPLHF.

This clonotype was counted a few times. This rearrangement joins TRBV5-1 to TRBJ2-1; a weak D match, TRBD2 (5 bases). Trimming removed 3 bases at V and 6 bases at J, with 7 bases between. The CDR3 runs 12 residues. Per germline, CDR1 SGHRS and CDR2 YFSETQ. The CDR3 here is CASSSLGNEQFF. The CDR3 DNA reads TGCGCCAGCAGCTCACTAGGCAATGAGCAGTTCTTC.

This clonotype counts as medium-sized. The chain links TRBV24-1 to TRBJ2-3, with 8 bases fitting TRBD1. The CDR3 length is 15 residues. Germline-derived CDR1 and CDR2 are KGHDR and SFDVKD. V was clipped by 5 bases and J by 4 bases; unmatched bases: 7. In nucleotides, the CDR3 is TGTGCCACCAGTGGAACGGACAGGGCGGCAGATACGCAGTATTTT. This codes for CATSGTDRAADTQYF.

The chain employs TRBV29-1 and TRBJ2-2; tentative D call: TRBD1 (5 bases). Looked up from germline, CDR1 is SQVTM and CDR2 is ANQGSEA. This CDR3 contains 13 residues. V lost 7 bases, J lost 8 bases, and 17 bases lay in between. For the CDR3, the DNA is TGCAGCGAGACAGAGACCCCACGGGGGGAGCTGTTTTTT. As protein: CSETETPRGELFF.

In DNA, the CDR3 is TGTGCCAGCACCACGACAGGGACGGAGACCCAGTACTTC. Translation gives CASTTTGTETQYF. The chain carries TRBV6-5 and TRBJ2-5; 7 bases map to TRBD1. CDR1 is MNHEY, CDR2 SVGAGI, per germline. This CDR3 comprises 13 residues. V shed 7 bases and J 5 bases; nucleotides not matched to a gene: 7.

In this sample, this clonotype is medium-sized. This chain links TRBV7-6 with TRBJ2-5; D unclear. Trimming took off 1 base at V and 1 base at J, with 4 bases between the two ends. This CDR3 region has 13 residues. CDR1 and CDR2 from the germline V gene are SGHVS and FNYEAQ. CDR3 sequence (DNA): TGTGCCAGCAGCTTAGAGATCCAAGAGACCCAGTACTTC. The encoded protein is CASSLEIQETQYF.

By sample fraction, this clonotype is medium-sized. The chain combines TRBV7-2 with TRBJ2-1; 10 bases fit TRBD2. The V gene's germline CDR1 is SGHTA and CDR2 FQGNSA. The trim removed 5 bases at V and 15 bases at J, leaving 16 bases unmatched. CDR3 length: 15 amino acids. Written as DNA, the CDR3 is TGTGCCAGCAGCCCCACAACTAGCGGGAACAAGGAGGCGTTCTTC. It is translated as CASSPTTSGNKEAFF.

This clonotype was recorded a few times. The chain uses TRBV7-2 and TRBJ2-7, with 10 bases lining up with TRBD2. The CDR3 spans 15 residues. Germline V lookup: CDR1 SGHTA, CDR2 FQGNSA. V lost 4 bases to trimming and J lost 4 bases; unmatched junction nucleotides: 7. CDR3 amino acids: CASSYQAGGGYEQYF. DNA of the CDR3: TGTGCCAGCAGCTACCAAGCGGGAGGGGGTTACGAGCAGTACTTC.

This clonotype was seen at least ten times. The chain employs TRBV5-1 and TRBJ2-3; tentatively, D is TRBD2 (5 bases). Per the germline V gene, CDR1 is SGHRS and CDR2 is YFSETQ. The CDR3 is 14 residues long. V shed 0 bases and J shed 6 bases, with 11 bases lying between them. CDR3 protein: CASSLEVGGDTQYF. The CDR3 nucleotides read TGCGCCAGCAGCTTGGAGGTTGGCGGGGATACGCAGTATTTT.

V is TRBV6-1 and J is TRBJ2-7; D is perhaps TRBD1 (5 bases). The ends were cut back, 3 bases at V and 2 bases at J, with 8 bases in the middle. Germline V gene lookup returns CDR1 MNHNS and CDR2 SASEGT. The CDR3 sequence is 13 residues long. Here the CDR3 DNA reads TGTGCCAGCAGTGACGGACAAGCCTACGAGCAGTACTTC. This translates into CASSDGQAYEQYF.

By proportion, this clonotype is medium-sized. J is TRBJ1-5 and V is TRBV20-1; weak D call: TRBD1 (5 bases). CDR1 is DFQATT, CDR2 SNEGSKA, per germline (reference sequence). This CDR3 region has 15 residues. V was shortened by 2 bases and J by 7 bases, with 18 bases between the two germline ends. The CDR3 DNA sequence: TGCAGTGCTAGAAGGCTCGGGGCTCTAGACCAGCCCCAGCATTTT. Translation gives CSARRLGALDQPQHF.

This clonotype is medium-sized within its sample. The CDR3 reads CASSLDPGGANEQFF. CDR3 DNA: TGCGCCAGCAGCTTGGATCCGGGAGGGGCCAATGAGCAGTTCTTC. The chain links TRBV5-1 to TRBJ2-1; 8 bases are a match to TRBD2. V was pared by 0 bases and J by 6 bases, with 5 bases of the junction left unmatched. The CDR3 sequence is 15 residues long. Per the germline V gene, CDR1 is SGHRS and CDR2 is YFSETQ.

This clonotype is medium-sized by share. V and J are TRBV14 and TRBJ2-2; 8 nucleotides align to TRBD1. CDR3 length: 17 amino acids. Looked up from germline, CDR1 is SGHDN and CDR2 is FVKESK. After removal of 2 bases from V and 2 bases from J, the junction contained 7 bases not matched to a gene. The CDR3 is CASSQNQGARNTGELFF. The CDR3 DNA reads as TGTGCCAGCAGCCAAAATCAGGGGGCGCGAAACACCGGGGAGCTGTTTTTT.

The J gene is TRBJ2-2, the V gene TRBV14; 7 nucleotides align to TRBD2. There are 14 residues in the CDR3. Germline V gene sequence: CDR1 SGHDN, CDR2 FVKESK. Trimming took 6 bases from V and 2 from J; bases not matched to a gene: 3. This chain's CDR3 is CASRASGNTGELFF. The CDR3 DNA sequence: TGTGCCAGCAGAGCTAGCGGTAACACCGGGGAGCTGTTTTTT.

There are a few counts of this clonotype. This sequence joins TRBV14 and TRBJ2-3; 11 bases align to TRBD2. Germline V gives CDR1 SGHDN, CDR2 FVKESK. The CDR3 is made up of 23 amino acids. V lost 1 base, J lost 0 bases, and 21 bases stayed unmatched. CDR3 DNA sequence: TGTGCCAGCAGCCAAGGGAGGGTCCTTTCTAGCGGGGGGCACCCTCCTAGCACAGATACGCAGTATTTT. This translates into CASSQGRVLSSGGHPPSTDTQYF.

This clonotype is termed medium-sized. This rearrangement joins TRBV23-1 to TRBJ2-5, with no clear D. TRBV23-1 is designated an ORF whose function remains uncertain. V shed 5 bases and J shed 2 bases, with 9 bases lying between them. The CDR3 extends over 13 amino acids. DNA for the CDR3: TGCGCCAGCAGTTATTCACAGCAAGAGACCCAGTACTTC. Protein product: CASSYSQQETQYF.

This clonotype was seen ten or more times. The CDR3 loop is CASSTVDRGADTQYF. The CDR3 DNA reads TGTGCCAGCAGTACTGTGGACAGGGGGGCAGATACGCAGTATTTT. J is TRBJ2-3 and V is TRBV6-5, with 10 positions matching TRBD1. CDR1 MNHEY and CDR2 SVGAGI come from the germline V gene. With V trimmed by 5 bases and J by 4 bases, 6 bases remained unmatched. The CDR3 runs 15 residues.

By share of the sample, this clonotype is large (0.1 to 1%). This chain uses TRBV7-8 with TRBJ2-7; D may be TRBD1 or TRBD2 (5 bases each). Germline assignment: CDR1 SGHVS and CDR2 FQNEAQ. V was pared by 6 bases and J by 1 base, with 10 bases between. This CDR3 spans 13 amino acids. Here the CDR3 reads CASSKGPSYEQYV. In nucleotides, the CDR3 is TGTGCCAGCAGTAAGGGACCGTCCTACGAGCAGTACGTC.

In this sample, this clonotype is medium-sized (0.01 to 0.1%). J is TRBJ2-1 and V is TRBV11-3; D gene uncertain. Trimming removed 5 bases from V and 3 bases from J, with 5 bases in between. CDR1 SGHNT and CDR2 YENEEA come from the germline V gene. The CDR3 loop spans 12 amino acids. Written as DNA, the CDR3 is TGTGCCAGCAGCGATCTCTACAATGAGCAGTTCTTC. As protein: CASSDLYNEQFF.

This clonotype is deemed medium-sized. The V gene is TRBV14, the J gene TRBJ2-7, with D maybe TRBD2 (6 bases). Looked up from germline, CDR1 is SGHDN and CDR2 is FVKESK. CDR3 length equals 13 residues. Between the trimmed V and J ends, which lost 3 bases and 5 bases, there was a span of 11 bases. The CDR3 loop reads CASSHQREDEQYF. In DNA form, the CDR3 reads TGTGCCAGCAGCCACCAGAGGGAGGACGAGCAGTACTTC.

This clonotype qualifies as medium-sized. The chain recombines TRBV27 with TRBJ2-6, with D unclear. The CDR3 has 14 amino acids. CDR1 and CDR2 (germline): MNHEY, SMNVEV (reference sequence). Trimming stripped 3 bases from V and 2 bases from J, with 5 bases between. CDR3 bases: TGTGCCAGCAGTTTTTCAGCTGGGGCCAACGTCCTGACTTTC. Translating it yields CASSFSAGANVLTF.